This T cell receptor (beta chain) emerged from a study of blood T cells in healthy people across ages. Study-wide findings and caveats: As age increased, TCR beta diversity per million T cells fell in a roughly linear fashion. Considered underestimates were the diversity estimates obtained from one million T cells.

Comment on this clonotype: Its antigen remains unidentified.

The CDR3 has 18 amino acids. The V gene end was trimmed by 5 bases and the J gene end by 0 bases; junction bases not matched to a gene: 17. CDR1 is DFQATT, CDR2 SNEGSKA, per germline (reference sequence). With a J-beta primer mix and a sample-barcoded 5' primer, a second PCR ran roughly 6 to 11 cycles. TCRdb independently ran MiXCR on the 5' RACE reads; one entry per CDR3 protein. There are about 1.6 million distinct CDR3 sequences in the sample; roughly 32% occur only once, and about 11% lies in the top ten. This receptor was obtained from a woman aged 25 to 45 in good health. J is TRBJ2-3 and V is TRBV20-1; 7 bases agree with TRBD2. The sequenced sample consisted of blood. The DNA for the CDR3 is TGCAGTGCTTTCTTCGGGGGGAACAGGACCGCTAGCACAGATACGCAGTATTTT. Protein: CSAFFGGNRTASTDTQYF.